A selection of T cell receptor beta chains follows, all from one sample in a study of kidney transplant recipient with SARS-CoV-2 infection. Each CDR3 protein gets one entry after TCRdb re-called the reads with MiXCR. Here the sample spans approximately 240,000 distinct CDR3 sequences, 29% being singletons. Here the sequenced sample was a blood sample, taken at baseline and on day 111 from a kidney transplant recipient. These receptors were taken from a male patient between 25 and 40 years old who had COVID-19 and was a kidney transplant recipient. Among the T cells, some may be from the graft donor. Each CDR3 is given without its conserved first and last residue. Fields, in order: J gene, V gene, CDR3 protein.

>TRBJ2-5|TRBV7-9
ASSPDRETQY
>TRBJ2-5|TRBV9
ASSAGGGETQY
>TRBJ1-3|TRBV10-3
AISGFKVAMGVNTIY
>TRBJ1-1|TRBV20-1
SARGGGGMNTEAF
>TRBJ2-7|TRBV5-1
ASSSGGYEQY
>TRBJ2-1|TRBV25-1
ASSEYSGVDEQF
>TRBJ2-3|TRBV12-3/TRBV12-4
ASSSQRSTDTQY
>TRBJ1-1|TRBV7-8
ASSLGQGLGGDTEAF
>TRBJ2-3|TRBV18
ASSLLRLAGDTDTQY
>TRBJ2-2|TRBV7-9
ASSLYPRTSGTGELF
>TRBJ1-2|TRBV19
ASSRLGVYGYT
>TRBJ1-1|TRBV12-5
ASGPLGQPTEAF
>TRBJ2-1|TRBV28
ASSPGQDHNEQF
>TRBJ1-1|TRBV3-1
ASSKGASGVGLGGAF
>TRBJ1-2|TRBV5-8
ASNITHPRKTYGYT
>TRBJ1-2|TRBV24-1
ATSHWVSTRKTYGYT
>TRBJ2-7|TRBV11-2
ASSPWGTGPYEQY
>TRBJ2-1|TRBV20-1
SARDSEWGGGEQF
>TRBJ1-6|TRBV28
ASRRPGQPNSPLH
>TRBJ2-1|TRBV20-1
SAPLTGSSCNEQF
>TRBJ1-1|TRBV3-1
ASSLLHPISIRTEAF
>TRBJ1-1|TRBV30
AWISGGAYLEAF
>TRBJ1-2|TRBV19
ASNTARRGVGYT
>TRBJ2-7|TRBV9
AGSVGLAGLFSYEQY
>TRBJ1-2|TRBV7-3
ASSLEKQDYGYT
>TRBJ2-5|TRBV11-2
ASSFSTSGAETQY
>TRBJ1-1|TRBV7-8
ASSSRGGRENTEAF
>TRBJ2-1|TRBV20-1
SASLAGGNGQF
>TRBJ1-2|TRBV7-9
ASSLGTGANYGYT
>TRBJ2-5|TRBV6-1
ASSEARGDWKETQY
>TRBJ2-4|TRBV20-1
SATRNDKKYIQY
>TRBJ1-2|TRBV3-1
ASSNCRTLRKTYGYT
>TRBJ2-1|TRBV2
ASGVGQSPYNEQF
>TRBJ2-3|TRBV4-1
ASSRGGRTDTQY
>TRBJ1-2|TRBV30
AWTRERYRKTYGYT
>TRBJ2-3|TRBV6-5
ASRPRPTDTQY
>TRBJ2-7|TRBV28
ASSLVPNSYEQY
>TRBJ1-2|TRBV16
ASSELWVVRKTYGYT
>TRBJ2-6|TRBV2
ASSEAAQGSSGANVLT